This TCR beta chain was captured by sequencing in a study of regulatory T cells in long-lasting Graves disease. Regarding the study as a whole: Persistent disease was associated with favored TRBV28 usage and with favored use of TRBJ1-2 and TRBJ2-5.

This sample's time point: newly diagnosed GD, antithyroid drugs for less than 3 months. Generation of the TCR library employed RNA extracted from PBMCs. V was trimmed by 2 bases and J by 5 bases, leaving 9 bases between them. Germline values: CDR1 SGHAT, CDR2 FQNNGV. The CDR3 totals 13 residues. Arm-PCR with iRepertoire HTBI primers amplified the CDR3 regions for these TCR beta libraries. Via MiXCR, TCRdb re-called the multiplex PCR reads, giving one row per CDR3 protein. The data hold around 500,000 distinct CDR3 sequences, with roughly 13% observed a single time. Ten or more counts support this clonotype. Antigen specificity is unknown. Separately, the same data were catalogued under a study of T cells in Graves' hyperthyroidism and ophthalmopathy. Per that paper: No progression to ophthalmopathy during 18 months of follow-up defined stable disease. Reasons for excluding patients were uncontrolled infection, other autoimmune disease, pregnancy or lactation. Most thyroid clonotypes that were expanded above 0.001 also turned up in blood.

The clonotype originates from a young man with Graves disease. The material sequenced was peripheral blood mononuclear cells (PBMCs), taken at new diagnosis, from a patient treated with antithyroid drugs. The chain joins TRBV11-2 to TRBJ2-5, with D possibly TRBD2 on 5 matching bases. The CDR3 DNA is TGTGCCAGCAGCTTATGGCGGGCCGAGACCCAGTACTTC. Translated: CASSLWRAETQYF.